The 8 T cell receptor beta chains listed next were all sequenced from one sample in a study of T-cell reconstitution after alpha-beta-depleted transplantation in children. A library of TCRbeta sequences, prepared with unique molecular identifiers, was generated. MiXCR was run by TCRdb on the PCR reads, yielding one entry per CDR3 protein. The top ten clones hold roughly half of a sample with 60,000 to 85,000 distinct CDR3 sequences, over 15% of them seen once. The starting material was PBMCs, mostly from graft donor cells, obtained 360 days after TCRalphabeta/CD19-depleted stem cell transplant. The source is a male patient aged 2 to 10 who had a stem cell transplant for acute lymphoblastic leukemia, so the T cells may come from the graft donor.

This sequence joins TRBV3-1 and TRBJ2-3; D remains unclear. Looked up from germline, CDR1 is LGHDT and CDR2 is YNNKEL (reference sequence). The germline V and J ends were trimmed by 1 base and 0 bases, with 8 bases remaining between them. This CDR3 has 15 residues. The CDR3 nucleotides read TGTGCCAGCAGCCAAGTTGTTACTAGCACAGATACGCAGTATTTT. Amino acids: CASSQVVTSTDTQYF.

This clonotype was detected a few times. The chain employs TRBV24-1 and TRBJ2-1, with 9 bases that match TRBD2. Germline V gene data show CDR1 as KGHDR and CDR2 as SFDVKD. This CDR3 comprises 13 residues. The junction had 9 bases not matched to a gene; V was cut back by 5 bases and J by 14 bases. The CDR3 sequence: CATSVLAGGPKFF. Written as DNA, the CDR3 is TGTGCCACCAGTGTACTCGCGGGAGGGCCAAAGTTCTTC.

This clonotype was observed at least ten times. This rearrangement joins TRBV5-1 to TRBJ2-2; D remains unclear. The CDR3 is 14 amino acids. Trimming removed 6 bases from V and 0 bases from J, with 9 bases in between. Germline V gene data show CDR1 as SGHRS and CDR2 as YFSETQ. In DNA, the CDR3 is TGCGCCAGCACCAGCGCGACGAACACCGGGGAGCTGTTTTTT. Translation: CASTSATNTGELFF.

This clonotype came up many times. The chain is built from TRBV12-3 or TRBV12-4 and TRBJ2-7; 9 nucleotides line up with TRBD1. Germline trimming cut 2 bases from V and 4 bases from J; bases unmatched to any gene: 6. The CDR3 extends over 15 amino acids. The CDR3 DNA reads as TGTGCCAGCAGTTTACGACAGGGGGAGCGTTACGAGCAGTACTTC. This translates into CASSLRQGERYEQYF.

V gene TRBV7-8 combines with J gene TRBJ2-2; 7 bases map to TRBD2. The CDR3 sequence is 15 residues long. V lost 4 bases and J lost 3; bases outside the gene matches: 5. Germline values: CDR1 SGHVS, CDR2 FQNEAQ. The CDR3 sequence is CASSSGTTYTGELFF. CDR3 bases: TGTGCCAGCAGCTCCGGGACTACCTACACCGGGGAGCTGTTTTTT.

This clonotype came up a few times. The rearrangement uses TRBV10-3 and TRBJ2-3; 10 nucleotides align to TRBD2. Looked up from germline, CDR1 is ENHRY and CDR2 is SYGVKD. The CDR3 covers 18 residues. J gave up 0 bases and V 8 bases, and 14 bases lay outside the gene matches. DNA of the CDR3: TGTGCCATCCTTTTAAGACTAGCGGGTGGAAGCAGCACAGATACGCAGTATTTT. This codes for CAILLRLAGGSSTDTQYF.

The V call is TRBV28, the J call TRBJ2-7; a weak D match, TRBD1 (5 bases). The V and J ends lost 2 bases and 2 bases respectively, with 10 bases between them. Germline V CDR1 and CDR2: MDHEN, SYDVKM. The CDR3 length is 14 residues. The CDR3 is CASSLGHRTYEQYF. As DNA, the CDR3 is TGTGCCAGCAGTTTAGGCCACAGGACCTACGAGCAGTACTTC.

Turning to this clonotype: One end of the junction fails to match germline, which may point to a read error. The chain carries TRBV3-1 and TRBJ2-1, with D maybe TRBD2 (6 bases). This CDR3 spans 14 amino acids. Germline V gene data show CDR1 as LGHDT and CDR2 as YNNKEL (reference sequence). CDR3 region: CASSHRRSSGEQLF. In DNA form, the CDR3 reads TGTGCCAGCAGCCATCGAAGATCCTCGGGAGAGCAGTTGTTC.